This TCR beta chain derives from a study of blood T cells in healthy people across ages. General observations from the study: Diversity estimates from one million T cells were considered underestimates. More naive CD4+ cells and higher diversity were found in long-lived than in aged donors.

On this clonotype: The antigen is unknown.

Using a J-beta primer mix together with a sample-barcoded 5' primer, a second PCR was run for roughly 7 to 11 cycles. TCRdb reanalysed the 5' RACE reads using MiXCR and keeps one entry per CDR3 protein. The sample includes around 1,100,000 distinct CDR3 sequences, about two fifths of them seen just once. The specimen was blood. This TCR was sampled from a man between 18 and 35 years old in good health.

The chain's CDR3 is CSAPDGSGNTIYF. CDR3 DNA sequence: TGCAGTGCCCCGGACGGCTCTGGAAACACCATATATTTT. The chain carries TRBV20-1 and TRBJ1-3; D gene ambiguous. Trimming stripped 6 bases from V and 0 bases from J, with 9 bases between. Germline V lookup: CDR1 DFQATT, CDR2 SNEGSKA (reference sequence). This CDR3 is 13 amino acids long.